This T cell receptor beta chain is drawn from a study of follicular helper T cells after annual influenza vaccination. This clone is a singleton in its sample. Sequenced by immunoSEQ multiplex PCR; TCRdb stores in-frame clones only, minus some. Of 7,000 or so clones in the sample, approximately 78% were seen once. Time point: 2015-2016 season, 7 days after influenza vaccination. Specimen: CXCR5- memory CD4+ T cells sorted from blood, collected 7 days after influenza vaccination. This TCR was recovered from an adult who received the influenza vaccine.

The CDR3 sequence: CASSLSDENGYTF. The CDR3 coding sequence is TGTGCCAGCAGTTTATCGGACGAGAACGGCTACACCTTC. The rearrangement uses TRBV28 and TRBJ1-2; no definite D call. V lost 1 base, J lost 8 bases, and 11 bases lay in between. Germline CDR1 and CDR2: MDHEN and SYDVKM. CDR3 length: 13 residues.